This T cell receptor beta chain derives from a study of blood T cell repertoires in COVID-19. Unmatched junction bases numbered 8, after V lost 4 bases and J lost 4 bases. CDR1 is SNHLY and CDR2 is FYNNEI in the germline V gene. This CDR3 is 16 amino acids long. As processed by the authors: Quantification of nucleated cells was approximated via reference gene primer amplification. Profiled with immunoSEQ multiplex PCR; TCRdb holds only in-frame clones, not every one. From that table come the V and J calls and clone size; the DNA was used to work out D and trimming. The sample lists approximately 170,000 clones; over 75% were seen once. Participants came from about 23 US areas, aged roughly 18 to 100 years. Participants reported their clinical history, and cohort assignment relied on those reports.

The sample taken for sequencing was PBMCs or T cells enriched from blood (not recorded which). The chain recombines TRBV2 with TRBJ1-4; 8 bases line up with TRBD1. The clonotype was recovered from a young woman who had recovered from COVID-19. CDR3 protein: CASSGGRGRGNEKLFF. The CDR3 coding sequence is TGTGCCAGCAGTGGGGGCAGGGGGCGAGGTAATGAAAAACTGTTTTTT. The variable domain in full, completed from reference TRBV2 and TRBJ1-4, reads EPEVTQTPSHQVTQMGQEVILRCVPISNHLYFYWYRQILGQKVEFLVSFYNNEISEKSEIFDDQFSVERPDGSNFTLKIRSTKLEDSAMYFCASSGGRGRGNEKLFFGSGTQLSVL.